The next 6 T cell receptor beta chains were all read from a single sample in a study of OX40 agonist ivuxolimab in advanced cancers. Assay: immunoSEQ multiplex PCR; the TCRdb copy retains only in-frame clones and omits some. There are 50,000 or so clones in the sample; over 80% occur only once, and roughly 12% lies in the top ten. The source material was CD4+ or CD8+ T cells sorted from blood, sampled in a trial of the OX40 agonist ivuxolimab. These receptors were obtained from an adult with an advanced solid tumor such as melanoma, head and neck, liver or kidney cancer.

J is TRBJ2-7 and V is TRBV5-4; D unclear. V lost 0 bases to trimming and J lost 3 bases, with 13 bases between them. The CDR3 consists of 15 residues. CDR1 is SGHNT and CDR2 is YYREEE in the germline V gene (reference sequence). CDR3 amino acids: CASSLVGTINYEQYV. For the CDR3, the DNA is TGTGCCAGCAGCTTGGTGGGCACCATCAACTACGAGCAGTACGTC.

The rearrangement links TRBV27 to TRBJ2-1; D not certain. Germline loops: CDR1 MNHEY, CDR2 SMNVEV (reference sequence). The CDR3 spans 17 residues. Trimming left V 0 bases short and J 0 bases short, with 12 bases between. The CDR3 is CASSLSSRVSSYNEQFF. The DNA for the CDR3 is TGTGCCAGCAGTTTATCGAGTAGGGTTAGCTCCTACAATGAGCAGTTCTTC.

With regard to this clone: Other nucleotide sequences from this sample produce the same CDR3. The chain joins TRBV6-5 to TRBJ1-2, with D possibly matching TRBD1 (6 bases). Germline V gene lookup returns CDR1 MNHEY and CDR2 SVGAGI. CDR3 length: 13 residues. The V end was cut by 2 bases, the J end by 2 bases, with 6 bases between. Written as DNA, the CDR3 is TGTGCCAGCAGTTACGACAGGAACTATGGCTACACCTTC. Translated: CASSYDRNYGYTF.

Here the CDR3 DNA reads TGCGCCAGCAGCCCGAATCGACAGAACGGGGAGCTGTTTTTT. As protein: CASSPNRQNGELFF. J is TRBJ2-2 and V is TRBV4-3; D may be TRBD1 (5 bases). The germline gives CDR1 LGHNA, CDR2 YSLEER. V lost 4 bases and J lost 7, with 13 bases in between. The CDR3 extends over 14 amino acids.

The J gene is TRBJ2-1, the V gene TRBV10-3, with no clear D. Trimming cost V 0 bases and J 6 bases, with 9 bases left between them. There are 14 residues in the CDR3. Germline CDR1 and CDR2: ENHRY and SYGVKD. CDR3: CAISESTVFNEQFF. The DNA of the CDR3 is TGTGCCATCAGTGAGTCTACAGTCTTCAATGAGCAGTTCTTC.

This chain joins TRBV28 and TRBJ2-2; weak D call: TRBD2 (5 bases). CDR3 length: 12 amino acids. CDR1 is MDHEN, CDR2 SYDVKM, per germline. V dropped 5 bases and J dropped 5 bases, with 6 bases sitting between them. The CDR3 spells CASSRGTGELFF. CDR3 bases: TGTGCCAGCAGTCGGGGTACCGGGGAGCTGTTTTTT. Full variable domain (missing parts from reference TRBV28 and TRBJ2-2): DVKVTQSSRYLVKRTGEKVFLECVQDMDHENMFWYRQDPGLGLRLIYFSYDVKMKEKGDIPEGYSVSREKKERFSLILESASTNQTSMYLCASSRGTGELFFGEGSRLTVL.